Sequencing of this T cell receptor beta chain was carried out in a study of neurological immune-mediated disorders. V lost 4 bases to trimming and J lost 7 bases, with 14 bases between them. Looked up from germline, CDR1 is ENHRY and CDR2 is SYGVKD. The CDR3 has 14 amino acids. Each CDR3 protein gets one entry after TCRdb re-called the 5' RACE reads with MiXCR. The repertoire holds about 36,000 distinct CDR3 sequences, with 10% as singletons. This clonotype was recorded many times. The sequenced sample consisted of PBMCs. The TCR originated in a woman in her twenties or thirties with HTLV-1-associated myelopathy (HAM/TSP). The rearrangement joins TRBV10-3 to TRBJ2-1, with D tentatively TRBD1 (5 bases). CDR3 amino acids: CAISGKGIRNEQFF. The CDR3 DNA is TGTGCCATCAGTGGAAAGGGGATTAGAAATGAGCAGTTCTTC.